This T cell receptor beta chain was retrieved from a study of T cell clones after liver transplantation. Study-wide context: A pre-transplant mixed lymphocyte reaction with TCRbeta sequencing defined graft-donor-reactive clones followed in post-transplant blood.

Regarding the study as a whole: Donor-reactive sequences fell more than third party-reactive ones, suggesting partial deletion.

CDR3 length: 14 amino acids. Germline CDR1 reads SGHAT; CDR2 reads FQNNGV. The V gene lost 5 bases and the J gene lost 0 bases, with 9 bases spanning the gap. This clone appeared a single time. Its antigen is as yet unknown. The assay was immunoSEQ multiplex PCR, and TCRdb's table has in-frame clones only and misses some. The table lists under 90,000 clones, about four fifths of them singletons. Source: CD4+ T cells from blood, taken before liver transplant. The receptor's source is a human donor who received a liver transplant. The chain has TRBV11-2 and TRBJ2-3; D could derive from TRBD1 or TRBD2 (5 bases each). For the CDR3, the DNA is TGTGCCAGCAGCCCAAGGGACAGCACAGATACGCAGTATTTT. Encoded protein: CASSPRDSTDTQYF.